Following are 5 T cell receptor beta chains from one sample sequenced in a study of shared clonotypes between healthy human individuals. TCRdb's table, derived via immunoSEQ multiplex PCR, lists solely in-frame clones and lacks some. Among about 2.4 million clones, 93% were seen once, and the ten largest hold approximately 0.36%. The sample taken for sequencing was naive CD4+ T cells from PBMCs. As for subset: CD45RA+ positively selected. Receptor source: a man younger than 35 in good health. Some clones in this sample may be carry-over from other donors' samples.

V and J are TRBV27 and TRBJ2-7, with D uncertain. V was clipped by 5 bases and J by 5 bases, with 7 bases between them. The CDR3 consists of 11 residues. Looked up from germline, CDR1 is MNHEY and CDR2 is SMNVEV (reference sequence). DNA for the CDR3: TGTGCCAGCAGTCCCACGGACGAGCAGTACTTC. Translating it yields CASSPTDEQYF.

The V and J genes are TRBV5-1 and TRBJ2-1; the match to TRBD1 covers 7 bases. Trimming removed 6 bases from V and 13 bases from J; junction bases left unmatched: 13. The length of the CDR3 is 13 residues. CDR1 and CDR2 (germline): SGHRS, YFSETQ. DNA of the CDR3: TGCGCCAGCATCGAATTAACTACAGGGGCCCAGTTCTTC. It translates to CASIELTTGAQFF. Combining the CDR3 with reference TRBV5-1 and TRBJ2-1 gives the whole variable domain KAGVTQTPRYLIKTRGQQVTLSCSPISGHRSVSWYQQTPGQGLQFLFEYFSETQRNKGNFPGRFSGRQFSNSRSEMNVSTLELGDSALYLCASIELTTGAQFFGPGTRLTVL.

Here the CDR3 reads CASSLQGDTGELFF. CDR3 nucleotide sequence: TGTGCCAGCAGCCTTCAGGGGGACACCGGGGAGCTGTTTTTT. This rearrangement joins TRBV4-2 to TRBJ2-2; 7 positions agree with TRBD1. Trimming cost V 4 bases and J 3 bases; bases outside gene matches: 2. The CDR3 contains 14 residues. The germline V gene has CDR1 LGHNA and CDR2 YNFKEQ.

V is TRBV28 and J is TRBJ2-1, with 11 bases fitting TRBD2. V shed 3 bases, J shed 8 bases, and the junction held 6 bases outside the gene matches. The CDR3 runs 15 residues. The germline V gene encodes CDR1 MDHEN and CDR2 SYDVKM. CDR3 sequence (DNA): TGTGCCAGCAGTTTGGCACTAGCGGGAGTATATGAGCAGTTCTTC. Translated, it gives CASSLALAGVYEQFF.

This rearrangement joins TRBV2 to TRBJ2-6; D unresolved. This CDR3 has 14 residues. V was clipped by 5 bases and J by 0 bases, with 5 bases between them. Germline lookup yields CDR1 SNHLY and CDR2 FYNNEI. The CDR3 here is CASSQSSGANVLTF. CDR3 DNA: TGTGCCAGCAGTCAATCCTCTGGGGCCAACGTCCTGACTTTC.